The 2 T cell receptor beta chains given below trace back to one sample, sequenced in a study of chronic HIV infection and antiretroviral therapy. TCRdb called the 5' RACE reads again in MiXCR, with one record for every CDR3 protein. The table lists about 38,000 distinct CDR3 sequences, about 8.9% of them singletons. Material for sequencing was peripheral blood. All receptors derive from an adult who had HIV and had not received antiretroviral therapy, or was an uninfected healthy control (not recorded which).

This clonotype was counted at least ten times. The V and J genes are TRBV29-1 and TRBJ1-1; 7 bases match TRBD1. CDR3 length equals 12 residues. The germline V gene has CDR1 SQVTM and CDR2 ANQGSEA. V shed 6 bases, J shed 0 bases, and the junction held 1 base outside the gene matches. The CDR3 sequence is CSVDRVNTEAFF. The CDR3 region has the DNA TGCAGCGTCGACAGGGTGAACACTGAAGCTTTCTTT.

This clonotype appeared a few times. This chain connects TRBV28 to TRBJ2-4; the D gene is possibly TRBD1 (6 bases). V gave up 2 bases and J gave up 1 base, with 9 bases separating them. CDR1 and CDR2 (germline): MDHEN, SYDVKM. CDR3 length: 15 residues. The CDR3 region has the DNA TGTGCCAGCAGTTTACGAACAGGGGCCAAAAACATTCAGTACTTC. It yields the protein CASSLRTGAKNIQYF.